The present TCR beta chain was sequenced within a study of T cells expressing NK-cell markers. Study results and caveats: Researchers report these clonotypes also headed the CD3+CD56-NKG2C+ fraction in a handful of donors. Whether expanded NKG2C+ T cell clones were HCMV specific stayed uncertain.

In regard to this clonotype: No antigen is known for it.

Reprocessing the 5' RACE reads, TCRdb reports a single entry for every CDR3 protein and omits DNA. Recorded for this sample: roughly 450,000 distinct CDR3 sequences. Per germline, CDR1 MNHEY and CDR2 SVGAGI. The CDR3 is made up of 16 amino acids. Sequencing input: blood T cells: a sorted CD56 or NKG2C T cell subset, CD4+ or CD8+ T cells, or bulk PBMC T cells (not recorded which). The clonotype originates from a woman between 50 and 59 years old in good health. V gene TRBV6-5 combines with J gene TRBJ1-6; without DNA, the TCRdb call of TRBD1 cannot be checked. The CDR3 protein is CASKRSGTGYNSPLHF.